The 26 T cell receptor beta chains below all came from one sample that was sequenced in a study of blood T cell repertoires in COVID-19. This table comes from immunoSEQ multiplex PCR, and its TCRdb copy is limited to in-frame clones, with some not included. The sample has more than 350,000 clones, around 92% seen once. Source material: peripheral blood. These receptors originate from a woman between 25 and 40 years old with COVID-19, enrolled during active disease.

The CDR3 here is CASSLRWDSLNEKLFF. The CDR3 DNA follows: TGTGCCAGCAGTTTACGCTGGGACAGTCTTAATGAAAAACTGTTTTTT. This sequence joins TRBV6-5 and TRBJ1-4; TRBD1 aligns across 7 bases. Germline CDR1 is MNHEY and CDR2 is SVGAGI. With V trimmed by 4 bases and J by 4 bases, 9 bases remained unmatched. This CDR3 has 16 amino acids.

In this sample, this clone turned up a few times. The V gene is TRBV28, the J gene TRBJ2-4, with D perhaps matching TRBD2 (6 bases). Germline assignment: CDR1 MDHEN and CDR2 SYDVKM. The CDR3 has 13 residues. V was shortened by 5 bases and J by 7 bases, with 12 bases between the two germline ends. CDR3 sequence: CASSPARGNIQYF. The CDR3 DNA reads as TGTGCCAGCAGTCCGGCCCGGGGGAACATTCAGTACTTC.

The V call is TRBV3-1 (or the pseudogene TRBV3-2), the J call TRBJ1-1; D is undetermined. V dropped 1 base and J dropped 3 bases, with 6 bases sitting between them. The CDR3 is made up of 13 amino acids. Germline V gene sequence: CDR1 LGHDT, CDR2 YNNKEL (reference sequence). CDR3: CASSQVGDTEAFF. In nucleotides, the CDR3 is TGTGCCAGCAGCCAAGTCGGGGACACTGAAGCTTTCTTT.

The chain combines TRBV6-2 or TRBV6-3 with TRBJ2-3; the match to TRBD2 covers 7 bases. V gave up 0 bases and J gave up 6 bases; unmatched junction bases: 3. The germline V gene has CDR1 MNHEY and CDR2 SVGEGT. The CDR3 contains 14 residues. CDR3 sequence: CASSYSNSGDTQYF. The CDR3 nucleotides read TGTGCCAGCAGTTACTCGAATAGCGGGGATACGCAGTATTTT.

CDR3 loop: CSVEGLAAQETQYF. The CDR3 DNA sequence: TGCAGCGTTGAGGGGCTAGCGGCACAAGAGACCCAGTACTTC. The chain has TRBV29-1 and TRBJ2-5; TRBD2 matches at 7 bases. Germline trimming cut 3 bases from V and 2 bases from J; bases unmatched to any gene: 6. This CDR3 has 14 amino acids. Looked up from germline, CDR1 is SQVTM and CDR2 is ANQGSEA. Full variable domain (remainder filled in from reference TRBV29-1 and TRBJ2-5): SAVISQKPSRDICQRGTSLTIQCQVDSQVTMMFWYRQQPGQSLTLIATANQGSEATYESGFVIDKFPISRPNLTFSTLTVSNMSPEDSSIYLCSVEGLAAQETQYFGPGTRLLVL.

V gene TRBV27 combines with J gene TRBJ2-1; 7 positions match TRBD2. Germline CDR1 reads MNHEY; CDR2 reads SMNVEV (reference sequence). The CDR3 covers 11 residues. With 5 bases clipped from V and 12 bases from J, the junction kept 4 bases outside the gene matches. The DNA for the CDR3 is TGTGCCAGCAGTCCCCCGGGAGGGCAGTTCTTC. Translating gives CASSPPGGQFF.

This chain joins TRBV9 and TRBJ2-2; D perhaps matches TRBD1 (6 bases). The CDR3 spans 16 residues. CDR1 SGDLS and CDR2 YYNGEE come from the germline V gene. V lost 3 bases to trimming and J lost 4 bases, with 16 bases between them. This CDR3 reads CASSDLQGISTGELFF. The CDR3 DNA reads TGTGCCAGCAGCGACCTACAGGGCATCAGCACCGGGGAGCTGTTTTTT.

This rearrangement joins TRBV19 to TRBJ2-5, with 7 positions matching TRBD2. This CDR3 spans 16 amino acids. The germline V gene encodes CDR1 LNHDA and CDR2 SQIVND (reference sequence). Trimming removed 7 bases from V and 1 base from J; junction bases left unmatched: 12. The CDR3 DNA sequence: TGTGCCAGTACCAAATACGGGGGGACCACCCAAGAGACCCAGTACTTC. It is translated as CASTKYGGTTQETQYF.

The J gene is TRBJ1-4, the V gene TRBV5-1; 10 nucleotides match TRBD1. The trim removed 5 bases at V and 6 bases at J, leaving 4 bases unmatched. Germline V gives CDR1 SGHRS, CDR2 YFSETQ. This CDR3 spans 14 amino acids. The CDR3 here is CASRKGTGDEKLFF. CDR3 nucleotides: TGCGCCAGCAGAAAAGGGACAGGGGATGAAAAACTGTTTTTT.

The chain recombines TRBV24-1 with TRBJ2-1; 16 bases align to TRBD2. J lost 2 bases, V lost 0 bases, and 9 bases had no gene match. CDR3 size: 21 residues. From germline, CDR1 is KGHDR and CDR2 SFDVKD. The CDR3 here is CATSDLGRGTSGRAPYNEQFF. Written as DNA, the CDR3 is TGTGCCACCAGTGATTTGGGCCGCGGGACTAGCGGGAGGGCCCCCTACAATGAGCAGTTCTTC.

The chain couples TRBV24-1 to TRBJ2-3; D is unresolved. The germline V gene encodes CDR1 KGHDR and CDR2 SFDVKD. The CDR3 totals 15 residues. The V end lost 1 base, the J end lost 2 bases, and 9 bases lay between the germline ends. This chain's CDR3 is CATSDFGGNTDTQYF. The CDR3 nucleotides read TGTGCCACCAGTGATTTTGGCGGCAACACAGATACGCAGTATTTT.

The chain employs TRBV2 and TRBJ2-3; perhaps TRBD2 as D (6 bases). The V gene's germline CDR1 is SNHLY and CDR2 FYNNEI. The CDR3 has 14 amino acids. V was shortened by 7 bases and J by 1 base, with 12 bases between the two germline ends. For the CDR3, the DNA is TGTGCCAGCACCTGGGACTTTCGCACAGATACGCAGTATTTT. This codes for CASTWDFRTDTQYF.

The chain joins TRBV4-2 to TRBJ1-1; 7 positions agree with TRBD1. The junction had 10 bases not matched to a gene; V was cut back by 2 bases and J by 4 bases. The CDR3 extends over 16 amino acids. From germline, CDR1 is LGHNA and CDR2 YNFKEQ. The CDR3 protein is CASSQSRQGGITEAFF. The CDR3 coding sequence is TGTGCCAGCAGCCAATCCCGACAGGGCGGAATCACTGAAGCTTTCTTT.

This clone was detected only a few times. The gene calls are TRBV3-1 (or the pseudogene TRBV3-2) and TRBJ2-2; 11 positions agree with TRBD2. CDR1 and CDR2 from the germline V gene are LGHDT and YNNKEL (reference sequence). The V gene end was trimmed by 1 base and the J gene end by 0 bases; junction bases not matched to a gene: 4. CDR3 length: 18 amino acids. CDR3 sequence reads: CASSQAGTSGPNTGELFF. The CDR3 nucleotides read TGTGCCAGCAGCCAAGCCGGGACTAGCGGACCGAACACCGGGGAGCTGTTTTTT.

The chain couples TRBV3-1 (or the pseudogene TRBV3-2) to TRBJ2-2; TRBD2 is a possible D gene (6 bases). V was clipped by 2 bases and J by 4 bases, with 23 bases between them. Germline values: CDR1 LGHDT, CDR2 YNNKEL (reference sequence). This CDR3 spans 19 amino acids. The CDR3 is CASSQNFPGLWDGTGELFF. The CDR3 nucleotides are TGTGCCAGCAGCCAAAATTTTCCGGGACTCTGGGACGGCACCGGGGAGCTGTTTTTT.

This chain joins TRBV4-3 and TRBJ2-2, with D unclear. V was shortened by 0 bases and J by 5 bases, with 7 bases between the two germline ends. CDR3 length equals 14 residues. Germline V gene sequence: CDR1 LGHNA, CDR2 YSLEER. The CDR3 here is CASSQDFGTGELFF. In DNA, the CDR3 is TGCGCCAGCAGCCAAGATTTCGGGACCGGGGAGCTGTTTTTT.

This CDR3 reads CASSLHGSGIYEQYV. CDR3 in DNA: TGTGCCAGCAGCCTTCATGGTAGCGGGATCTACGAGCAGTACGTC. The chain joins TRBV11-2 to TRBJ2-7, with TRBD2 identical over 8 bases. CDR1 and CDR2 from the germline V gene are SGHAT and FQNNGV. The CDR3 spans 15 residues. Unmatched junction bases numbered 9, after V lost 5 bases and J lost 3 bases.

This rearrangement joins TRBV1 to TRBJ2-2; the DNA was not compared with TRBD2, the D call given in the table. TRBV1 is labeled a pseudogene. The CDR3 is 18 residues long. The CDR3 is CTSSQVSRPSGLDRELFF. For the CDR3, the DNA is TGCACCAGCAGCCAAGTAAGCCGGCCTAGCGGACTTGACCGGGAGCTGTTTTTT.

The rearrangement links TRBV19 to TRBJ1-3, with TRBD1 matching over 9 bases. After removal of 7 bases from V and 15 bases from J, the junction contained 13 bases not matched to a gene. Looked up from germline, CDR1 is LNHDA and CDR2 is SQIVND (reference sequence). There are 13 residues in the CDR3. This CDR3 reads CASKYQGTGRQYF. CDR3 DNA: TGTGCCAGTAAATATCAAGGGACAGGGCGTCAATATTTT.

The chain has TRBV11-2 and TRBJ2-2; 12 bases map to TRBD2. Germline values: CDR1 SGHAT, CDR2 FQNNGV. The CDR3 runs to 17 residues. After removal of 5 bases from V and 7 bases from J, the junction contained 11 bases not matched to a gene. The CDR3 nucleotides are TGTGCCAGCAGCCCCAACCTAGCGGGGGGGCGTATCGGGGAGCTGTTTTTT. Translating gives CASSPNLAGGRIGELFF. The full variable domain, rest sourced from reference TRBV11-2 and TRBJ2-2, is EAGVAQSPRYKIIEKRQSVAFWCNPISGHATLYWYQQILGQGPKLLIQFQNNGVVDDSQLPKDRFSAERLKGVDSTLKIQPAKLEDSAVYLCASSPNLAGGRIGELFFGEGSRLTVL.

The chain combines TRBV5-4 with TRBJ2-3; 9 nucleotides line up with TRBD2. Unmatched junction bases numbered 6, after V lost 0 bases and J lost 4 bases. CDR1 and CDR2 from the germline V gene are SGHNT and YYREEE (reference sequence). The CDR3 loop spans 16 amino acids. CDR3 sequence (DNA): TGTGCCAGCAGCTTGGATGGGGGCGGGGGGGCAGATACGCAGTATTTT. Translation gives CASSLDGGGGADTQYF.

This chain joins TRBV5-1 and TRBJ2-1, with TRBD2 matching over 9 bases. V shed 0 bases and J 6 bases; nucleotides not matched to a gene: 7. The V gene's germline CDR1 is SGHRS and CDR2 YFSETQ. The CDR3 covers 16 residues. This chain's CDR3 is CASSLDGTSWANEQFF. The CDR3 DNA reads as TGCGCCAGCAGCTTGGACGGGACTAGCTGGGCCAATGAGCAGTTCTTC.

The rearrangement uses TRBV4-1 and TRBJ2-1; 9 bases agree with TRBD1. Trimming cost V 4 bases and J 11 bases; bases outside gene matches: 9. The length of the CDR3 is 14 residues. Germline CDR1 and CDR2: MGHRA and YSYEKL. CDR3 protein: CASSRTPGTGKQFF. The CDR3 DNA follows: TGCGCCAGCAGCCGCACCCCCGGGACAGGGAAGCAGTTCTTC.

The V call is TRBV14, the J call TRBJ1-4, with D possibly matching TRBD1 (6 bases). The V gene's germline CDR1 is SGHDN and CDR2 FVKESK. The V end lost 1 base, the J end lost 8 bases, and 14 bases lay between the germline ends. This CDR3 has 15 residues. CDR3 protein: CASSQVGAGREKLFF. CDR3 DNA sequence: TGTGCCAGCAGCCAAGTGGGGGCAGGGCGAGAAAAACTGTTTTTT.

This rearrangement joins TRBV10-2 to TRBJ2-4; TRBD2 matches 7 bases. V was pared by 6 bases and J by 0 bases, with 8 bases of the junction left unmatched. This CDR3 region has 16 residues. Germline V CDR1 and CDR2: WSHSY, SAAADI. The chain's CDR3 is CASSPGLGEAKNIQYF. CDR3 bases: TGCGCCAGCAGCCCCGGACTAGGAGAAGCCAAAAACATTCAGTACTTC.

The table lists this clone with a few counts. V and J are TRBV7-9 and TRBJ1-4, with TRBD1 as a possible D gene (6 bases). The germline V and J ends were trimmed by 0 bases and 3 bases, with 8 bases remaining between them. CDR3 length: 15 amino acids. The germline V gene encodes CDR1 SEHNR and CDR2 FQNEAQ (reference sequence). The DNA of the CDR3 is TGTGCCAGCAGCTTAGCTGGACAGCCTAATGAAAAACTGTTTTTT. It encodes CASSLAGQPNEKLFF.